This T cell receptor beta chain was found in a study of T cell changes during pregnancy in multiple sclerosis. Profiled with immunoSEQ multiplex PCR; TCRdb holds only in-frame clones, not every one. The sample holds some 81,000 clones, about 92% seen once. Sequenced here: peripheral blood, sampled after pregnancy. This TCR was recovered from a female donor in good health, enrolled as a control in a pregnancy study.

Here the CDR3 reads CASSQELAGVYEQYF. CDR3 nucleotides: TGCGCCAGCAGCCAAGAGTTAGCGGGGGTATACGAGCAGTACTTC. The chain uses TRBV4-3 and TRBJ2-7; 9 bases agree with TRBD2. The ends lost 0 bases at V and 4 bases at J; junction bases unmatched: 4. The CDR3 covers 15 residues. Germline CDR1 LGHNA, CDR2 YSLEER.